This T cell receptor (beta chain) was recorded in a study of CD8+ T cells in alopecia areata (dated by TCRdb to 2016 to 2018). Context from the whole study: Treated patients were enrolled in an open-label pilot trial of oral tofacitinib at 5 to 10 mg twice daily for moderate-to-severe alopecia areata. Tofacitinib was given for 6 to 18 months, followed by 6 months of follow-up off drug to assess delayed response and recurrence. For the treated patients, the SALT score, which quantifies what percentage of scalp surface area is affected, served as the measure of disease severity. To study T cell clonal expansion in alopecia areata, the researchers applied high-throughput TCRbeta sequencing to both the C3H/HeJ mouse model and human patients. Human TCRbeta sequencing covered scalp tissue and sorted CD4+ and CD8+ peripheral blood T cells from patchy and totalis/universalis alopecia areata patients and healthy controls. Biopsies were taken from tofacitinib-treated patients at baseline and at 4 and 24 weeks of treatment, and a later scalp biopsy was taken in several of the tofacitinib-treated patients. Scalp clonality was compared across normal scalp (n=4), patchy alopecia areata scalp (n=8), and alopecia totalis/universalis scalp (n=8). The RNA source kit depended on sample type: the PAXgene miRNA kit for fixed scalp, the miRNeasy kit for PBMCs, and the RNeasy kit for mouse skin. TCRbeta CDR3 regions were amplified by immunoSEQ multiplex PCR with 35 Vbeta forward and 13 Jbeta reverse primers.

Read against the paper, the sample's time point label means: four to five weeks on oral tofacitinib. The treatment or condition tag for this specimen amounts to: oral pan-JAK inhibitor, 5-10 mg twice daily. Lesional scalp punch biopsies and peripheral blood were collected from alopecia areata patients. After PBMCs were isolated by density centrifugation and stained for CD3, CD4 and CD8, a FACSAria was used to sort CD4+ and CD8+ T cells. Libraries were made using the immunoSEQ multiplex PCR assay. For TCR sequencing, RNA was extracted from every sample and reverse transcribed into cDNA to serve as template. SuperScript III was used for first-strand cDNA synthesis, primed with a 2:1 mix of oligo-dT and random hexamers. Amplification bias was assessed with a synthetic immune receptor repertoire, and residual bias was removed computationally. From the authors' description of their analysis: Raw reads were preprocessed to remove errors, and CDR3 was defined according to IMGT conventions as the region from the conserved cysteine to phenylalanine. Clonality was computed by normalizing Shannon entropy by log2 of the number of productive unique TCRs and subtracting the result from 1. Whether each scalp clone was CD4 or CD8 was inferred by checking scalp TCRbeta sequences against the CD4 and CD8 repertoires from sorted blood. Drawn from immuneACCESS, this table holds only the in-frame rearrangements with V and J called that TCRdb kept. Clones are partly lost; checked studies trace under half to an unresolved V gene and leave the rest unexplained. V, J and clone size derive from that table, while D and trimming were established from the DNA sequence. The sample yields about 190,000 clones; 45% to 75% were counted once. The top ten clonotypes cover approximately 0.7% of the sample.

The CDR3 contains 17 residues, cysteine and phenylalanine counted. Only CDR3 DNA is held: 51 bases, read in frame from base 1. Clipping removes 5 bases from V and 2 bases from J, with 8 as the unmatched junction base count. The germline V gene sets CDR1 to MGHDK and CDR2 to SYGVNS. The investigation overall reported the following: Unlike mouse skin, where gammadelta T cells dominate, normal human skin contains resident alphabeta T cells that get sequenced too, which complicates analysis of the scalp TCR repertoire. Higher clonality and more expanded CD8+ clones were observed in lesional scalp than in normal scalp, particularly in alopecia totalis/universalis, a finding suggestive of antigenic drive. Many expanded lesional clones persisted in scalp and blood during tofacitinib treatment, which may partly explain relapse after stopping treatment. Because the treated cohort was small and had just a single nonresponder, larger studies are needed to establish links between baseline CD8+ expansion and response. Scalp clonality and the number of expanded CD8+ clones among the top 100 scalp clones were significantly decreased by tofacitinib. Compared with mice, TCR sequences shared between patients were less clear, possibly partly because of HLA diversity across the patient population.

There are a few counts of this clone. The antigen it recognizes is unknown. Per-base quality was not reported, and no clone a single base away is much larger than it. The sequence was collected from a human donor with alopecia areata. The chain is assembled from TRBV25-1 and TRBJ2-6; 8 bases in the junction line up with TRBD1. The sequenced sample was CD4+ T cells sorted from blood, obtained at week 4, from a patient treated with tofacitinib. The nucleotide sequence is given as TGTGCCAGCAGTAGAGACAGGGGCGCTGCTGGGGCCAACGTCCTGACTTTC. It codes for CASSRDRGAAGANVLTF.